These 24 T cell receptor beta chains came from one sample sequenced in a study of HIV-infected patients and healthy controls. One entry per CDR3 protein, called by TCRdb with MiXCR from the 5' RACE reads. Of approximately 64,000 distinct CDR3 sequences in the sample, around 21% are singletons; the top ten hold under 1.5%. The sample was CD4+ T cells from blood. The receptors derive from a human donor in good health.

The V and J genes are TRBV6-5 and TRBJ2-6; the D is unclear. CDR3 size: 19 residues. Trimming cost V 6 bases and J 0 bases, with 21 bases left between them. In germline, CDR1 is MNHEY, CDR2 SVGAGI. The CDR3 protein is CASRSLFRTVFSGANVLTF. DNA of the CDR3: TGTGCCAGCAGATCATTATTCCGGACGGTTTTCTCTGGGGCCAACGTCCTGACTTTC.

This sequence joins TRBV2 and TRBJ1-5; no firm D call. V gave up 1 base and J gave up 5 bases, with 6 bases separating them. CDR1 is SNHLY, CDR2 FYNNEI, per germline. This CDR3 region has 13 residues. The CDR3 protein is CASSEESHQPQHF. CDR3 sequence (DNA): TGTGCCAGCAGTGAAGAAAGTCATCAGCCCCAGCATTTT.

This clonotype was detected ten times or more. V gene TRBV12-3 or TRBV12-4 combines with J gene TRBJ2-2, with D hard to call. This CDR3 comprises 15 residues. Trimming took 3 bases from V and 6 from J, leaving 14 bases between them. The DNA for the CDR3 is TGTGCCAGCAGTTTTTGGAATAGGGCGGCCGGGGAGCTGTTTTTT. Protein: CASSFWNRAAGELFF.

This clonotype was found many times. The chain joins TRBV12-3 or TRBV12-4 to TRBJ1-5; TRBD1 agrees at 7 bases. The V segment lost 3 bases and the J segment 0 bases; nucleotides outside the gene matches: 8. This CDR3 is built from 17 residues. For the CDR3, the DNA is TGTGCCAGCAGTTTTAAGGGGGCTGGGTATAGCAATCAGCCCCAGCATTTT. Protein product: CASSFKGAGYSNQPQHF.

The sample holds a few counts of this clonotype. The V call is TRBV27, the J call TRBJ2-1; D possibly corresponds to TRBD2 (5 bases). CDR1 and CDR2 from the germline V gene are MNHEY and SMNVEV (reference sequence). The CDR3 is made up of 15 amino acids. Trimming removed 2 bases at V and 3 bases at J, with 11 bases between. CDR3 protein: CASSLEGDYYNEQFF. The DNA for the CDR3 is TGTGCCAGCAGTTTAGAAGGAGACTACTACAATGAGCAGTTCTTC.

In this sample, this clonotype turned up a few times. The rearrangement joins TRBV5-4 to TRBJ1-2; 7 positions agree with TRBD1. This CDR3 contains 14 residues. Trimming took 3 bases from V and 4 from J; bases not matched to a gene: 6. Germline CDR1 reads SGHNT; CDR2 reads YYREEE (reference sequence). Here the CDR3 DNA reads TGTGCCAGCAGCTCGAGACAGGGAGTCTATGGCTACACCTTC. Its translation is CASSSRQGVYGYTF.

A few counts support this clonotype. The chain couples TRBV7-3 to TRBJ2-3; TRBD2 matches at 9 bases. The CDR3 extends over 16 amino acids. The V gene's germline CDR1 is SGHTA and CDR2 FQGTGA. With 5 bases clipped from V and 1 base from J, the junction kept 7 bases outside the gene matches. In nucleotides, the CDR3 is TGTGCCAGCAGCCCATACTCTAGCGGGGGCACAGATACGCAGTATTTT. Its protein product is CASSPYSSGGTDTQYF.

The rearrangement links TRBV14 to TRBJ1-4; a possible D gene is TRBD1 (5 bases). V lost 0 bases, J lost 3 bases, and 20 bases lay in between. This CDR3 is built from 19 residues. From germline, CDR1 is SGHDN and CDR2 FVKESK. The CDR3 sequence: CASSQDYALGVEANEKLFF. DNA of the CDR3: TGTGCCAGCAGCCAAGATTACGCGTTAGGGGTCGAGGCTAATGAAAAACTGTTTTTT. Based on the CDR3 plus reference TRBV14 and TRBJ1-4, the full variable domain is EAGVTQFPSHSVIEKGQTVTLRCDPISGHDNLYWYRRVMGKEIKFLLHFVKESKQDESGMPNNRFLAERTGGTYSTLKVQPAELEDSGVYFCASSQDYALGVEANEKLFFGSGTQLSVL.

V and J are TRBV5-4 and TRBJ1-2; TRBD1 matches at 7 bases. V was clipped by 4 bases and J by 2 bases; unmatched bases: 5. The CDR3 length is 14 residues. The V gene's germline CDR1 is SGHNT and CDR2 YYREEE (reference sequence). The DNA of the CDR3 is TGTGCCAGCAGCACGCCGACAGGGAACTATGGCTACACCTTC. Translated, it gives CASSTPTGNYGYTF.

The rearrangement joins TRBV11-2 to TRBJ2-2; D call uncertain. Looked up from germline, CDR1 is SGHAT and CDR2 is FQNNGV. CDR3 length: 17 amino acids. V lost 5 bases and J lost 0, with 16 bases in between. The CDR3 DNA reads TGTGCCAGCAGCCTGATCGGCCCGCAATCGAACACCGGGGAGCTGTTTTTT. Residues: CASSLIGPQSNTGELFF.

Many counts were recorded for this clonotype. The chain recombines TRBV20-1 with TRBJ2-1, with TRBD1 as a possible D gene (6 bases). Per germline, CDR1 DFQATT and CDR2 SNEGSKA (reference sequence). The V and J ends lost 1 base and 3 bases respectively, with 16 bases between them. The CDR3 is 16 amino acids. CDR3 loop: CSARAQGLPVYNEQFF. The CDR3 DNA is TGCAGTGCTAGAGCACAGGGCCTTCCCGTCTACAATGAGCAGTTCTTC.

This clonotype came up a few times. This chain connects TRBV20-1 to TRBJ2-3; 10 bases are shared with TRBD2. Germline values: CDR1 DFQATT, CDR2 SNEGSKA (reference sequence). This CDR3 region has 19 residues. V was clipped by 3 bases and J by 0 bases; unmatched bases: 15. The CDR3 spells CSASTDTLAGTTSTDTQYF. In DNA, the CDR3 is TGCAGTGCTAGTACCGATACACTAGCGGGGACCACTAGCACAGATACGCAGTATTTT.

J is TRBJ2-2 and V is TRBV24-1, with D tentatively TRBD1 (5 bases). The ends were cut back, 0 bases at V and 2 bases at J, with 9 bases in the middle. From germline, CDR1 is KGHDR and CDR2 SFDVKD. This CDR3 contains 16 residues. The CDR3 sequence is CATSDLSRVNTGELFF. CDR3 DNA sequence: TGTGCCACCAGTGATTTGTCCAGGGTAAACACCGGGGAGCTGTTTTTT.

A few counts support this clonotype. This chain connects TRBV20-1 to TRBJ2-1, with D tentatively TRBD2 (5 bases). The germline CDR1 and CDR2 sequences are DFQATT and SNEGSKA (reference sequence). This CDR3 is 14 amino acids long. Trimming pared 6 bases from V and 5 bases from J, leaving 17 bases between. Here the CDR3 DNA reads TGCAGTGCCCTAAAAGGACTGGTTGACAATGAGCAGTTCTTC. It is translated as CSALKGLVDNEQFF.

The chain couples TRBV6-6 to TRBJ2-7; D gene uncertain. The CDR3 loop spans 14 amino acids. Germline-derived CDR1 and CDR2 are MNHNY and SVGAGI (reference sequence). V lost 7 bases and J lost 1, with 14 bases in between. CDR3 coding DNA: TGTGCCAGCAAGGCCAGAATCGATTCCTACGAGCAGTACTTC. Amino acid sequence: CASKARIDSYEQYF.

The chain carries TRBV30 and TRBJ1-6, with no clear D. The CDR3 has 13 residues. V was pared by 4 bases and J by 10 bases, with 14 bases between. The germline V gene has CDR1 GTSNPN and CDR2 SVGIG (reference sequence). CDR3 region: CAWNPAFESPLHF. The CDR3 nucleotides are TGTGCCTGGAACCCTGCATTTGAATCACCCCTCCACTTT.

This clonotype has only a few counts. The rearrangement links TRBV10-3 to TRBJ1-4; maybe TRBD1 (6 bases). Germline V lookup: CDR1 ENHRY, CDR2 SYGVKD. The CDR3 is made up of 16 amino acids. Trimming took 3 bases from V and 4 from J, leaving 15 bases between them. CDR3 DNA: TGTGCCATCAGTGAACGCGGACAGCCCTTTAATGAAAAACTGTTTTTT. Its protein is CAISERGQPFNEKLFF.

This rearrangement joins TRBV20-1 to TRBJ1-1; possible D gene TRBD1, 5 bases. Deletions cut 1 base from V and 2 bases from J, with 11 bases between. Germline V lookup: CDR1 DFQATT, CDR2 SNEGSKA (reference sequence). This CDR3 has 14 residues. The CDR3 loop reads CSARVSRGNTEAFF. The CDR3 DNA reads TGCAGTGCTAGAGTTTCTAGGGGAAACACTGAAGCTTTCTTT.

The rearrangement uses TRBV7-2 and TRBJ2-2; D not resolved. Germline V gene lookup returns CDR1 SGHTA and CDR2 FQGNSA. V lost 5 bases to trimming and J lost 2 bases, with 9 bases between them. This CDR3 is 14 amino acids long. The CDR3 nucleotides read TGTGCCAGCAGCCCCGGACCTAACACCGGGGAGCTGTTTTTT. Protein product: CASSPGPNTGELFF.

The chain combines TRBV5-1 with TRBJ2-7, with 10 nucleotides matching TRBD1. CDR1 is SGHRS, CDR2 YFSETQ, per germline. The CDR3 totals 14 residues. V shed 4 bases and J 4 bases; nucleotides not matched to a gene: 5. The CDR3 is CASSNPGQGYEQYF. In nucleotides, the CDR3 is TGCGCCAGCAGCAACCCGGGACAGGGGTACGAGCAGTACTTC.

This clonotype was counted between two and nine times. The rearrangement links TRBV6-5 to TRBJ2-3, with 10 bases lining up with TRBD2. Per the germline V gene, CDR1 is MNHEY and CDR2 is SVGAGI. The CDR3 is made up of 16 amino acids. The V segment lost 6 bases and the J segment 2 bases; nucleotides outside the gene matches: 8. The CDR3 region has the DNA TGTGCCAGCAGCCGCGCTAGCGGGAGAAACACAGATACGCAGTATTTT. This sequence encodes CASSRASGRNTDTQYF.

This clonotype has only a few counts. The rearrangement links TRBV2 to TRBJ1-1; D uncertain. Germline CDR1 reads SNHLY; CDR2 reads FYNNEI. This CDR3 spans 12 amino acids. Trimming pared 4 bases from V and 0 bases from J, leaving 3 bases between. The CDR3 is CASSGVNTEAFF. The CDR3 coding sequence is TGTGCCAGCAGTGGAGTGAACACTGAAGCTTTCTTT. The variable domain in full, with the rest retrieved from reference TRBV2 and TRBJ1-1, is EPEVTQTPSHQVTQMGQEVILRCVPISNHLYFYWYRQILGQKVEFLVSFYNNEISEKSEIFDDQFSVERPDGSNFTLKIRSTKLEDSAMYFCASSGVNTEAFFGQGTRLTVV.

This clonotype was recorded a few times. This chain joins TRBV11-2 and TRBJ2-1; possibly TRBD1 for D (5 bases). V lost 3 bases and J lost 6, with 12 bases in between. CDR1 is SGHAT, CDR2 FQNNGV, per germline. The CDR3 consists of 14 residues. The CDR3 sequence is CASSLRSGSNEQFF. As DNA, the CDR3 is TGTGCCAGCAGCTTGAGGTCAGGGTCCAATGAGCAGTTCTTC.

The chain uses TRBV29-1 and TRBJ2-7; D not certain. The length of the CDR3 is 13 residues. Germline CDR1 is SQVTM and CDR2 is ANQGSEA. V was clipped by 4 bases and J by 4 bases, with 14 bases between them. The DNA of the CDR3 is TGCAGCGTTGGAGGTTTTGGGATTTACGAGCAGTACTTC. This sequence encodes CSVGGFGIYEQYF.